This T cell receptor beta chain was recorded in a study of human T cells and chemical hapten exposure (dated by TCRdb to about 2021). With regard to the full study: For sensitization, 2% DPC in acetone was applied to a 2 cm by 2 cm area of upper inner arm skin. Blood samples were taken from patients before sensitization (week 0) and then at 2, 6 and about 24 weeks after DPC sensitization. Libraries were pooled for sequencing, and variation in per-sample TCR yields was attributed mainly to small differences in library volumes within the pool. Weekly therapeutic DPC doses were additionally applied to the scalp of patients throughout the roughly 25-week study period. The mostly female patient cohort included alopecia areata with under or over 50% scalp involvement, alopecia totalis and alopecia universalis. In alopecia patients, the study followed how the peripheral blood TCR repertoire changed in vivo over primary and secondary sensitization to diphenylcyclopropenone (DPC), a hapten. Blood for TCR sequencing was provided by twenty-nine alopecia patients at one to four time points (pre-sensitization, 2, 6 and 24 weeks). Patch testing was performed on the upper back with Finn chambers containing 0.01% DPC, and the patch tests were scored after 6 days according to International Contact Dermatitis Research Group standards. Broader findings and caveats from the paper: Repeated subsampling changed both the strength of the expansion versus patch-test correlation and the threshold at which the correlation became significant. Because all patients had alopecia, a presumed autoimmune disease, the immune response of the patients might differ from that of healthy individuals. DPC sensitization did not change the number of TCRs with a frequency above 1 in 1000, and there was no evidence of changes in global repertoire structure. Patch test score correlated positively with the number of PT1 expanded TCRs, reaching significance at thresholds 8, 16 and 32 but not at 4. Expanded TCRs formed significantly more large CDR3 similarity clusters than pre-sensitization or healthy control sets, consistent with antigen-driven responses.

Receptors were amplified or captured by RACE. Sequencing was carried out with a NextSeq 500. During library preparation, unique molecular identifiers were attached to individual cDNA molecules so that TCRs could be counted in a quantitative, reproducible way. Both TCR alpha and TCR beta chains were sequenced from each blood RNA sample. Per the source publication's procedure: A median of about 89,000 TCRs per sample was observed, with a range of 23,224 to 690,600. The Decombinator software suite was used to annotate V, J and CDR3 in the TCR reads. For the PS versus PT1 abundance plots, all samples were subsampled to the same number of TCRs (28,000). Expanded TCRs were defined as absent before sensitization and observed at least eight times at the 2-week time point. The public sequencing data were trimmed at Q25 with fastp and processed into clonotypes with MiXCR by TCRdb, which kept only in-frame beta chains. A single entry per CDR3 protein holds the most common genes and DNA from its merged rows. TCRdb, not the original authors, processed these V and J calls. The table for this sample lists 27,000 or so distinct CDR3 sequences; 5.8% of them were counted only once. The leading ten clones occupy about 6% of the sample.

This clonotype was seen many times. What antigen it recognizes has not been identified. Base qualities are not recorded, but no much larger clone differs from it by a single base. The label giving this sample's time point can be read as: patch test 3, about 24 weeks after DPC sensitization. Per the publication, the treatment or condition label means: therapeutic diphenylcyclopropenone sensitization with weekly scalp DPC. At every patch-test visit, the blood draw took place before the patch test was put on. Eligible patients were aged 18 to 70, diagnosed with alopecia, deemed suitable for DPC therapy, and excluded if pregnant. Unfractionated whole blood was collected in Tempus Blood RNA tubes, and total RNA was extracted from that blood. The V and J ends are trimmed by 2 bases and 7 bases, leaving 12 bases between them. The CDR3 spans 13 residues, from the cysteine through the phenylalanine. The only DNA kept is the CDR3, 39 bases in frame from the first base. CDR1 and CDR2 are read off the germline V gene (reference sequence) as WNHNN and SYGVQD.

The V gene is TRBV10-1 and the J gene is TRBJ2-7, with the D gene uncertain. This receptor was obtained from a young man with alopecia areata. Some clones in this sample may be carry-over from other donors' samples. The specimen was whole blood, collected in connection with sensitization to the hapten diphenylcyclopropenone (DPC). This receptor has the CDR3 CASSERDLREQYF. The base sequence is TGCGCCAGCAGTGAGCGTGATTTGCGGGAGCAGTACTTC.